This T cell receptor beta chain was profiled in a study of regulatory T cells in long-lasting Graves disease. Study findings and constraints: Persistent disease preferred TRBV28, TRBJ1-2 and TRBJ2-5.

This clonotype was counted a few times. Its antigen is as yet unknown. Through Arm-PCR of CDR3 regions and iRepertoire HTBI primers, TCR beta libraries were built. In TCRdb, the multiplex PCR reads were re-called with MiXCR into one record per CDR3 protein. The top ten hold approximately 7.8% of the sample, which has over 350,000 distinct CDR3 sequences, 15% seen once. This CDR3 comprises 15 residues. CDR1 and CDR2 (germline): LGHDT, YNNKEL (reference sequence). The trim removed 2 bases at V and 2 bases at J, leaving 2 bases unmatched. The time point was: newly diagnosed GD, antithyroid drugs for less than 3 months. There was RNA extracted from PBMCs, and the TCR library was made from it. The patients included were those that came from an endocrinology department in Xi'an, China. A further study also used this sample, focusing on T cells in Graves' hyperthyroidism and ophthalmopathy.

The input for sequencing was peripheral blood mononuclear cells (PBMCs), taken at new diagnosis, from a patient treated with antithyroid drugs. The J gene is TRBJ1-3, the V gene TRBV3-1; TRBD1 agrees at 8 bases. The clonotype comes from a woman between 40 and 55 years old with Graves disease. The CDR3 DNA follows: TGTGCCAGCAGCCAAAGACAGGGGCCTGGAAACACCATATATTTT. Its translation is CASSQRQGPGNTIYF.